This T cell receptor (beta chain) was profiled in a study of immune heterogeneity within non-small cell lung tumors. The overall study: Of the tumors, a few were squamous cell, about ten non-squamous, and 1 not otherwise specified.

The template consisted of bulk tumor genomic DNA, with about 0.65 ug used per sample. Several spatially distant biopsies were obtained per primary tumor intraoperatively. Enrolled patients presented with newly diagnosed, previously untreated non-small cell lung cancer and underwent curative surgery. Samples were obtained from newly diagnosed non-small cell lung cancer patients who were having surgery with curative intent. Multiplex PCR employing 32 V and 13 J primers generated amplicons of the TCR beta CDR3. Using its own MiXCR run on the multiplex PCR reads, TCRdb lists one record per CDR3 protein. Found here are a few thousand distinct CDR3 sequences, about 17% of them singletons; the top ten hold around 4%. This clonotype was recorded at least ten times. The J segment lost 0 bases and the V segment lost 2 bases, leaving 17 bases of the junction unmatched. The CDR3 is 20 residues long. The V gene's germline CDR1 is LGHNA and CDR2 YNFKEQ.

Sequenced material: lung tumor tissue. The rearrangement joins TRBV4-2 to TRBJ2-7; 9 nucleotides agree with TRBD2. This TCR came from a man aged 35 to 55 with non-small cell lung cancer. The CDR3, as DNA: TGTGCCAGCAGCCAACTATACGCGGGTAGCGGGGGACATTACTCCTACGAGCAGTACTTC. Translation gives CASSQLYAGSGGHYSYEQYF.